Described below is a single T cell receptor (beta chain) sequence and its context. PCR employed 60 Vbeta and 13 Jbeta primers. The data were produced by immunoSEQ multiplex PCR, yet TCRdb's version contains in-frame clones alone and is incomplete. The repertoire holds 120,000 or so clones, with 65% to 75% as singletons. The donors comprised healthy bone marrow donors. CDR1 SGHDN and CDR2 FVKESK come from the germline V gene. J gave up 8 bases and V 4 bases, and 11 bases lay outside the gene matches. This CDR3 spans 16 amino acids. These data come from a study of cytomegalovirus exposure and HLA in healthy donors.

The receptor's source is a woman aged 45-60 years in good health and CMV-seropositive. The V and J genes are TRBV14 and TRBJ1-4, with 9 positions matching TRBD1. The material sequenced was PBMCs. The CDR3 DNA sequence: TGTGCCAGCAGCCGGGCCCGGGACAGGGTCCAGGAAAAACTGTTTTTT. It translates to CASSRARDRVQEKLFF.